This T cell receptor beta chain emerged from a study of shared clonotypes between healthy human individuals. Study-wide context: Participating donors consisted of a couple of women and a few men aged 18 to 49. Notes on the study in general: For naive CD4 cells, roughly 5.5% of clonotypes were shared across a few donors.

Libraries were prepared by immunoSEQ multiplex PCR; TCRdb keeps only in-frame clonotypes and omits some of them. The sample consists of roughly 1,800,000 clones, approximately 94% of them appearing once. With respect to this clone: The antigen is unknown.

The naive CD8 fraction comprised CD45RO-negative cells positively selected for CCR7 and excluded terminally differentiated effector memory CD45RA+ cells. Adult donors, all healthy and HIV-negative, had no recent acute infections or vaccinations. Trimming stripped 10 bases from V and 2 bases from J, with 13 bases between. The CDR3 is made up of 13 amino acids. Germline values: CDR1 MNHEY, CDR2 SVGAGI. V usage is TRBV6-5 and J usage is TRBJ2-3, with D perhaps matching TRBD1 (6 bases). The sequenced sample was naive CD8+ T cells sorted from blood. The source is a man aged 18-30 years in good health. The CDR3 DNA is TGTGCCACCCAGGGGAAGGACACAGATACGCAGTATTTT. This gives the protein CATQGKDTDTQYF.